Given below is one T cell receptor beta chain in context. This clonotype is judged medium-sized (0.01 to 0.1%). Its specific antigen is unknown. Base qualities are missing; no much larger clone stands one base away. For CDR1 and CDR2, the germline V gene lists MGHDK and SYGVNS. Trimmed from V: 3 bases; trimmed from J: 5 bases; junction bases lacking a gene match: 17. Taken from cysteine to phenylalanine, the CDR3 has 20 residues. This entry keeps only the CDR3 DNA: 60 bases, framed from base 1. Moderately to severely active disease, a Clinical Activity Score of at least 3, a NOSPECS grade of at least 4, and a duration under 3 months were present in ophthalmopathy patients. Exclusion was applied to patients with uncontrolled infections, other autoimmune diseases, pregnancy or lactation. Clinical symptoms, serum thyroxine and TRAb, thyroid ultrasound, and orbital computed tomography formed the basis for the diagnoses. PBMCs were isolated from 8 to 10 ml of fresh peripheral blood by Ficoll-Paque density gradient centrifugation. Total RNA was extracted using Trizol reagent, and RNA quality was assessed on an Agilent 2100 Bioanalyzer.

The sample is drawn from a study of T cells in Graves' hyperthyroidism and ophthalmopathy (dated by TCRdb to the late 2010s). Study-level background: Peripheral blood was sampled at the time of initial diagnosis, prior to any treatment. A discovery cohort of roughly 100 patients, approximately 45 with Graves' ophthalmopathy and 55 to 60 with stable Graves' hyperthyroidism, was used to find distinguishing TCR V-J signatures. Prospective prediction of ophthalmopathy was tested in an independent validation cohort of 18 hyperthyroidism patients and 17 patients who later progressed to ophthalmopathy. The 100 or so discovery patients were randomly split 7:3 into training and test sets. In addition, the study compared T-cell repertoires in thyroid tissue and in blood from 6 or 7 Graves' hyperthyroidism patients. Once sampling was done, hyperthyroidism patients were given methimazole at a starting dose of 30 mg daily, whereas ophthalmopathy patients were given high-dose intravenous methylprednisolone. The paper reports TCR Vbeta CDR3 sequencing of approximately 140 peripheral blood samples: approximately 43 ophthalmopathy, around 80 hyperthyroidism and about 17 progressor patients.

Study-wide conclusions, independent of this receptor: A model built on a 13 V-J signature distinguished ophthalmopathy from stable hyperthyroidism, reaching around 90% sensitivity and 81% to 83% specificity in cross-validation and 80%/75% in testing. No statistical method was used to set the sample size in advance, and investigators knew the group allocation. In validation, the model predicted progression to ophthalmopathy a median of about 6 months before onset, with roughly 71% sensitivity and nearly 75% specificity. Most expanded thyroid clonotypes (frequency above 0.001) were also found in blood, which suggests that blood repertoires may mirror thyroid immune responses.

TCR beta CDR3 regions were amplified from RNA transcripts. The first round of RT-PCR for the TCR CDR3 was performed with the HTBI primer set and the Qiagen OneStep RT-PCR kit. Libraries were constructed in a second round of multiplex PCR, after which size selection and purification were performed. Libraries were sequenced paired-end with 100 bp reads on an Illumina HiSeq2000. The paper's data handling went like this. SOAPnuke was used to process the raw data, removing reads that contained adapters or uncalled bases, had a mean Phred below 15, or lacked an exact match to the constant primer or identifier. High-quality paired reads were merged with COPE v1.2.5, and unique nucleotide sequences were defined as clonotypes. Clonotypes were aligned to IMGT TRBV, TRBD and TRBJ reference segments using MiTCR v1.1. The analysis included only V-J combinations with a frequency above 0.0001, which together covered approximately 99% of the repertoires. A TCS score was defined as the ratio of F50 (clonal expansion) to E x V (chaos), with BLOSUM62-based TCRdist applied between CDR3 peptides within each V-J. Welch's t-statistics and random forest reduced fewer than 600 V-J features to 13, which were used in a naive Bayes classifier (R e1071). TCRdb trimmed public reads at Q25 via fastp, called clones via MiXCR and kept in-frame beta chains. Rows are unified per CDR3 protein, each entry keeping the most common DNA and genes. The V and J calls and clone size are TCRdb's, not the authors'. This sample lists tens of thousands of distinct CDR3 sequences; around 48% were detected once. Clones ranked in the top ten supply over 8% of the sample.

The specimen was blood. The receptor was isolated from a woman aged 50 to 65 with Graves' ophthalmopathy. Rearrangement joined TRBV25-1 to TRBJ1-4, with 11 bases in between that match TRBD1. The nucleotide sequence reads TGTGCCAGCAGTGATAATCGTCTCCGGGACAGGGGGGCTCGGAATGAAAAACTGTTTTTT. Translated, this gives CASSDNRLRDRGARNEKLFF.